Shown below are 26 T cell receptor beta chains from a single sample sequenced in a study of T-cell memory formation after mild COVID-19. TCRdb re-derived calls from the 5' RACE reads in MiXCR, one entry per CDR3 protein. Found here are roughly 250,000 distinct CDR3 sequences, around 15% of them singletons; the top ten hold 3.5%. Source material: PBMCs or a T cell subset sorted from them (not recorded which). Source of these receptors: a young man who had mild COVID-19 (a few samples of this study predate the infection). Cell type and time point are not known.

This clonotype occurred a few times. The CDR3 DNA reads as TGTGCCAGCAGCTTAGACCTCACGGGTGGCTACACCTTC. It yields the protein CASSLDLTGGYTF. The chain recombines TRBV7-9 with TRBJ1-2; no clear D gene. CDR3 length: 13 residues. The V gene lost 1 base and the J gene lost 7 bases, with 10 bases spanning the gap. Germline CDR1 is SEHNR and CDR2 is FQNEAQ (reference sequence).

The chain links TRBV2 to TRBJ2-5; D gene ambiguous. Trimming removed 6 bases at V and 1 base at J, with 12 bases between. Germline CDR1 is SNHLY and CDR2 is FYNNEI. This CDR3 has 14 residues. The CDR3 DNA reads TGTGCCAGCAGCGGACGGGTCCTCCAAGAGACCCAGTACTTC. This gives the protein CASSGRVLQETQYF.

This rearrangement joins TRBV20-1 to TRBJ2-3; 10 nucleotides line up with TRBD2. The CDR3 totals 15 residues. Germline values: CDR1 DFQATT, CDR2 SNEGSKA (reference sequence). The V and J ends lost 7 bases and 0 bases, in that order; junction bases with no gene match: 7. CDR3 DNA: TGCAGTGTTGAGCGGGGGGGCTTGAGCACAGATACGCAGTATTTT. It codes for CSVERGGLSTDTQYF.

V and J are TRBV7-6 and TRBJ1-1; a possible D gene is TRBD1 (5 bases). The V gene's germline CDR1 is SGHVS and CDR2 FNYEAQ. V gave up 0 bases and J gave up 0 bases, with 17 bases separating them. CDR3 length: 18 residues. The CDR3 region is CASSLASWDPGMNTEAFF. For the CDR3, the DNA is TGTGCCAGCAGCTTAGCGTCGTGGGACCCCGGCATGAACACTGAAGCTTTCTTT.

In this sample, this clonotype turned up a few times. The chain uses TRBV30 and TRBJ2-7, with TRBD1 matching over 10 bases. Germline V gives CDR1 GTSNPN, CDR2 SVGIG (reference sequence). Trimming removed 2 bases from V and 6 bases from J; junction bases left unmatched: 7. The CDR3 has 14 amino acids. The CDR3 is CAWSSGQGMAEQYF. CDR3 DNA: TGTGCCTGGAGTTCGGGACAGGGGATGGCCGAGCAGTACTTC.

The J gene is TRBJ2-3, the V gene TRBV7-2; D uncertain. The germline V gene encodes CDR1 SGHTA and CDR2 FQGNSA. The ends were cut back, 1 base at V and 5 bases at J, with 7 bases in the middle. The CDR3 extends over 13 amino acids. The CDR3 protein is CASSLGRQDTQYF. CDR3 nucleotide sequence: TGTGCCAGCAGCTTAGGACGGCAAGATACGCAGTATTTT.

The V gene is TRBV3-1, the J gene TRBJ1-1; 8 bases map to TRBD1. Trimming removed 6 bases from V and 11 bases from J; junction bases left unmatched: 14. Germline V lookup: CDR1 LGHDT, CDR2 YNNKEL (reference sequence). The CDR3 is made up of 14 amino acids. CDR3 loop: CASSTTGQGPLAFF. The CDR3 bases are TGTGCCAGCAGTACGACCGGACAGGGCCCTCTGGCTTTCTTT. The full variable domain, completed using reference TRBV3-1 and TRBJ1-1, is DTAVSQTPKYLVTQMGNDKSIKCEQNLGHDTMYWYKQDSKKFLKIMFSYNNKELIINETVPNRFSPKSPDKAHLNLHINSLELGDSAVYFCASSTTGQGPLAFFGQGTRLTVV.

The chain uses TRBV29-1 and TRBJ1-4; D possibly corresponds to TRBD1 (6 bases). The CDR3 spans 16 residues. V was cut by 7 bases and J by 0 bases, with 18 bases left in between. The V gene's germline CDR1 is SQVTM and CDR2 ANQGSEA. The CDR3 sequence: CSAGEQGLATNEKLFF. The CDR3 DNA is TGCAGCGCAGGGGAACAGGGATTAGCAACTAATGAAAAACTGTTTTTT.

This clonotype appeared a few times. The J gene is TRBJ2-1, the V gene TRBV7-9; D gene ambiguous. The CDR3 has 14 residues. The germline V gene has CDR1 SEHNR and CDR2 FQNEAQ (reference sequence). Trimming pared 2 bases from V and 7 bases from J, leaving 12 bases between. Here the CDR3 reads CASSLMLEWNEQFF. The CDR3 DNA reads TGTGCCAGCAGCTTAATGCTCGAGTGGAATGAGCAGTTCTTC. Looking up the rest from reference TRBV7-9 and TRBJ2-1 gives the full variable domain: DTGVSQNPRHKITKRGQNVTFRCDPISEHNRLYWYRQTLGQGPEFLTYFQNEAQLEKSRLLSDRFSAERPKGSFSTLEIQRTEQGDSAMYLCASSLMLEWNEQFFGPGTRLTVL.

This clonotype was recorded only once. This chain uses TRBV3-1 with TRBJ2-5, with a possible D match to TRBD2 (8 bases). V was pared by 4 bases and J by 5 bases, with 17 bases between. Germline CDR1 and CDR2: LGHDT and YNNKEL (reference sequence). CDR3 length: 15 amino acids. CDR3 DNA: TGTGCCAGCAGCCCGTCGGGAGGGGGCAGCGAGACCCAGTACTTC. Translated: CASSPSGGGSETQYF.

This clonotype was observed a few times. CDR3 coding DNA: TGCGCCAGCAGTGATTTTTATACGCAGTATTTT. Translating gives CASSDFYTQYF. This sequence joins TRBV10-2 and TRBJ2-3; D gene uncertain. This CDR3 region has 11 residues. V was clipped by 3 bases and J by 7 bases, with 5 bases between them. Germline V gene data show CDR1 as WSHSY and CDR2 as SAAADI.

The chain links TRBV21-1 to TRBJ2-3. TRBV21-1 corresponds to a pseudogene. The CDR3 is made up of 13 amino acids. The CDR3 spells CASPPLFADTQYF. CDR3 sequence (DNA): TGTGCCAGCCCACCTTTATTTGCAGATACGCAGTATTTT.

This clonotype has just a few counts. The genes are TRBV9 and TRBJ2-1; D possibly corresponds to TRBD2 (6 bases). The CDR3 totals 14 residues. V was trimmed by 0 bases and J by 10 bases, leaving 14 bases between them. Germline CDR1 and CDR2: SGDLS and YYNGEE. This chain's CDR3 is CASSVGRRVREQFF. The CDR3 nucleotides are TGTGCCAGCAGCGTAGGTAGGAGGGTCAGGGAGCAGTTCTTC.

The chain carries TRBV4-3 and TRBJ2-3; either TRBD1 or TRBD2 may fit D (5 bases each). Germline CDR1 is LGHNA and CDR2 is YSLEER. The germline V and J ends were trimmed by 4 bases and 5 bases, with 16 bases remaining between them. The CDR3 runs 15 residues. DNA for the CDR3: TGCGCCAGCAGCCTCATGGGACCTCCCCAAGATACGCAGTATTTT. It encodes CASSLMGPPQDTQYF.

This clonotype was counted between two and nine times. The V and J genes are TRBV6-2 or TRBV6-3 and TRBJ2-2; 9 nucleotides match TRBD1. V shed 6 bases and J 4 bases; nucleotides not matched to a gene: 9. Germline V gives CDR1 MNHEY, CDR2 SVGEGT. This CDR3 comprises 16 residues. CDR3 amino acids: CASSRGQGPLTGELFF. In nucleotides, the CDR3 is TGTGCCAGCAGCCGAGGACAGGGGCCCCTCACCGGGGAGCTGTTTTTT.

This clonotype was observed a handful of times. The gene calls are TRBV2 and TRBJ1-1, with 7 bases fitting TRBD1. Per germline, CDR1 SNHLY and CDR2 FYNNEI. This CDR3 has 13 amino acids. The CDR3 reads CVTRGQQNTEAFF. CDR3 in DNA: TGTGTCACAAGGGGACAGCAGAACACTGAAGCTTTCTTT.

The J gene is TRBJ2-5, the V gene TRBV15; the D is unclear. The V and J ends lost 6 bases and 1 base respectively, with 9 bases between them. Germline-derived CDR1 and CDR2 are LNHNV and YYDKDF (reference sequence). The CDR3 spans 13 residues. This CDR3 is CATRGAAQETQYF. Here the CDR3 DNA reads TGTGCCACCAGGGGCGCGGCCCAAGAGACCCAGTACTTC. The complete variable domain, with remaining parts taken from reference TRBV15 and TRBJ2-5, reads DAMVIQNPRYQVTQFGKPVTLSCSQTLNHNVMYWYQQKSSQAPKLLFHYYDKDFNNEADTPDNFQSRRPNTSFCFLDIRSPGLGDTAMYLCATRGAAQETQYFGPGTRLLVL.

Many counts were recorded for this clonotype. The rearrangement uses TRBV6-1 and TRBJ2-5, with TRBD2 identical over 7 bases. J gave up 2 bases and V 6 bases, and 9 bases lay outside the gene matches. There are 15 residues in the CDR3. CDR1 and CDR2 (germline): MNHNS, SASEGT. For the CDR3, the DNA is TGTGCCAGCAGAATAGGGACTACCCCGCAAGAGACCCAGTACTTC. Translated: CASRIGTTPQETQYF.

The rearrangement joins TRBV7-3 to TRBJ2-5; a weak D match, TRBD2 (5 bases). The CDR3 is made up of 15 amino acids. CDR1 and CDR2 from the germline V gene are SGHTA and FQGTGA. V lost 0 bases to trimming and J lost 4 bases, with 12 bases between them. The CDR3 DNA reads TGTGCCAGCAGCTTAACGCGGGCAAGCGGAGAGACCCAGTACTTC. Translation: CASSLTRASGETQYF.

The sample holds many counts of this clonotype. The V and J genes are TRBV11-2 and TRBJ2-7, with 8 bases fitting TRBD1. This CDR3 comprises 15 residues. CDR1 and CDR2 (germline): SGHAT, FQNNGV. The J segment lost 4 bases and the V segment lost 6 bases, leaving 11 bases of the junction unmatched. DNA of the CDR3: TGTGCCAGCAGGGACGCGAGGACAGGGAATTACGAGCAGTACTTC. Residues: CASRDARTGNYEQYF.

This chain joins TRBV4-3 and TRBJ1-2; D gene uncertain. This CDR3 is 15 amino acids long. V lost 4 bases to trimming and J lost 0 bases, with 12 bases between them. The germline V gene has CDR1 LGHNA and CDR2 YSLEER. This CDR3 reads CASSPEGGTNYGYTF. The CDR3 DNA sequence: TGCGCCAGCAGCCCCGAAGGCGGCACTAACTATGGCTACACCTTC.

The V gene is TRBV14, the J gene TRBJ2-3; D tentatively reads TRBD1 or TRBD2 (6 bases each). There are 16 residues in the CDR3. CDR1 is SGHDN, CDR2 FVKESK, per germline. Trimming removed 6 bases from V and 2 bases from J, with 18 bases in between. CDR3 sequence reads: CASSNEGGFDTDTQYF. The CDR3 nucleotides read TGTGCCAGCAGTAACGAGGGGGGTTTCGACACAGATACGCAGTATTTT.

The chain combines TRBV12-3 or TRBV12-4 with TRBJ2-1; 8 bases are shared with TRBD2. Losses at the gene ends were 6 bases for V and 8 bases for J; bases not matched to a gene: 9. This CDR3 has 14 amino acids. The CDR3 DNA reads TGTGCCAGCAGGGCGGGGGGCCTTACGTATGAGCAGTTCTTC. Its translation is CASRAGGLTYEQFF.

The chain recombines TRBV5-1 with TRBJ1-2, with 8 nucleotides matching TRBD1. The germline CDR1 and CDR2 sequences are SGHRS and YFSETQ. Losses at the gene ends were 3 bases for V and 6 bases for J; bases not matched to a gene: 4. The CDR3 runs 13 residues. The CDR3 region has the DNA TGCGCCAGCAGCTCGGACAGGGACGATGGCTACACCTTC. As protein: CASSSDRDDGYTF.

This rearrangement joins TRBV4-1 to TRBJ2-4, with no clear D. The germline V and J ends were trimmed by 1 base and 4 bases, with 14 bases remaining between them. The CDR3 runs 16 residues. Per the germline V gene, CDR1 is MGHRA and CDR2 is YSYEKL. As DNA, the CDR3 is TGCGCCAGCAGCCAAGGCACAGTAAGCCCGAAAAACATTCAGTACTTC. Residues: CASSQGTVSPKNIQYF.

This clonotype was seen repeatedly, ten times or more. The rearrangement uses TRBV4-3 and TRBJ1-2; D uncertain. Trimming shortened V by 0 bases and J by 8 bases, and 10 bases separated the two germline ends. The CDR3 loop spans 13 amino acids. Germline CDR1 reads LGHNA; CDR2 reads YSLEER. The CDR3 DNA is TGCGCCAGCAGCCAAGATCGGGGAAGAGGCTACACCTTC. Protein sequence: CASSQDRGRGYTF.